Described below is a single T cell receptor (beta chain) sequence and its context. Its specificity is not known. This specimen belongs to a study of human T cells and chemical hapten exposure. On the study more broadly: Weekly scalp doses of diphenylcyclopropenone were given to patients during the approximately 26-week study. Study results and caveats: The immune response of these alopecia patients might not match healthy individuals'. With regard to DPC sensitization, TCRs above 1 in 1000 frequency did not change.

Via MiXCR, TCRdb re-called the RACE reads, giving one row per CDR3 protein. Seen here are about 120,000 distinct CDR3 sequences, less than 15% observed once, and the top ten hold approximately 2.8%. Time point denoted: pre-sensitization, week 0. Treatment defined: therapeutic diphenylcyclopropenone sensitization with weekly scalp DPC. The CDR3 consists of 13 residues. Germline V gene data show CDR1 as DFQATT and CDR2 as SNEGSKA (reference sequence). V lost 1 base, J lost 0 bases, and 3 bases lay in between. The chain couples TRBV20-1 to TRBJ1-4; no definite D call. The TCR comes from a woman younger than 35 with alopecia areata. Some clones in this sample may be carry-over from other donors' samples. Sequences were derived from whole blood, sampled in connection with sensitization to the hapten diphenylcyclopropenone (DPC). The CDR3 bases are TGCAGTGCTAGAGTTCCAACTAATGAAAAACTGTTTTTT. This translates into CSARVPTNEKLFF.